Following are 26 T cell receptor beta chains from one sample sequenced in a study of beta chain features in type 1 diabetes. Expressed TCRB transcripts were sequenced, since all the RNA that had been isolated was reverse transcribed. Using immunoSEQ multiplex PCR, the repertoire was profiled, and TCRdb retains in-frame clones only, with some absent. The sample holds about 340,000 clones, approximately 8.2% seen once. Sequenced input: central memory CD4+ T cells from blood. These receptors originate from a woman aged 18-29 years in good health.

The table lists this clone with a few counts. The J gene is TRBJ2-4, the V gene TRBV6-5; 8 bases align to TRBD1. J gave up 5 bases and V 6 bases, and 3 bases lay outside the gene matches. CDR1 MNHEY and CDR2 SVGAGI come from the germline V gene. The CDR3 length is 13 residues. CDR3 region: CASRETGENIQYF. CDR3 DNA sequence: TGTGCCAGCAGAGAGACAGGGGAAAACATTCAGTACTTC.

This clone was observed a handful of times. The chain uses TRBV2 and TRBJ1-2; 9 positions match TRBD1. V trimming: 5 bases; J trimming: 8 bases; junction bases outside the gene matches: 9. Germline-derived CDR1 and CDR2 are SNHLY and FYNNEI. This CDR3 contains 14 residues. The CDR3 here is CASSQDRGFSGYTF. CDR3 nucleotide sequence: TGTGCCAGCAGTCAAGACAGGGGGTTTTCGGGCTACACCTTC.

The V call is TRBV11-2, the J call TRBJ2-3; 8 positions agree with TRBD1. Germline assignment: CDR1 SGHAT and CDR2 FQNNGV. The ends lost 1 base at V and 4 bases at J; junction bases unmatched: 4. The CDR3 length is 15 residues. The CDR3 region has the DNA TGTGCCAGCAGCTTAGCTTGGACAGGGCCAGATACGCAGTATTTT. It codes for CASSLAWTGPDTQYF. The whole variable domain, filled in from reference TRBV11-2 and TRBJ2-3, reads EAGVAQSPRYKIIEKRQSVAFWCNPISGHATLYWYQQILGQGPKLLIQFQNNGVVDDSQLPKDRFSAERLKGVDSTLKIQPAKLEDSAVYLCASSLAWTGPDTQYFGPGTRLTVL.

This clone was counted a few times. The V gene is TRBV5-1, the J gene TRBJ1-1; no clear D. This CDR3 has 15 residues. Trimming took 0 bases from V and 4 from J, leaving 13 bases between them. CDR1 and CDR2 (germline): SGHRS, YFSETQ. This CDR3 reads CASSLDEGQSTEAFF. In DNA, the CDR3 is TGCGCCAGCAGCTTGGATGAGGGCCAGAGCACTGAAGCTTTCTTT.

This chain uses TRBV6-5 with TRBJ2-2; 7 bases agree with TRBD1. The germline CDR1 and CDR2 sequences are MNHEY and SVGAGI. The CDR3 has 14 amino acids. J gave up 2 bases and V 6 bases, and 3 bases lay outside the gene matches. The CDR3 nucleotides are TGTGCCAGCAGGGGACAGCTTAACACCGGGGAGCTGTTTTTT. This gives the protein CASRGQLNTGELFF.

This clone was detected many times. The V call is TRBV11-2, the J call TRBJ1-1; 10 bases agree with TRBD1. Germline loops: CDR1 SGHAT, CDR2 FQNNGV. V was pared by 7 bases and J by 7 bases, with 6 bases of the junction left unmatched. This CDR3 contains 13 residues. CDR3 DNA sequence: TGTGCCAGCACTCGACAGGGGGCAAGTGAAGCTTTCTTT. This sequence encodes CASTRQGASEAFF.

In its sample, this clone was seen a few times. The chain combines TRBV15 with TRBJ2-5; 8 nucleotides match TRBD1. Germline V lookup: CDR1 LNHNV, CDR2 YYDKDF (reference sequence). This CDR3 spans 14 amino acids. With 2 bases clipped from V and 4 bases from J, the junction kept 3 bases outside the gene matches. CDR3 nucleotides: TGTGCCACCAGCAGAAATGACAGGGGAGAGACCCAGTACTTC. Translation: CATSRNDRGETQYF.

V usage is TRBV7-2 and J usage is TRBJ2-3; 12 bases align to TRBD2. This CDR3 has 15 residues. Trimming at V came to 5 bases and at J to 3 bases, leaving 3 bases not matched to a gene. Germline-derived CDR1 and CDR2 are SGHTA and FQGNSA. CDR3 protein: CASSPSGRATDTQYF. The CDR3 DNA is TGTGCCAGCAGCCCTAGCGGGAGGGCAACAGATACGCAGTATTTT.

This clone was counted at least ten times. This rearrangement joins TRBV14 to TRBJ2-6; D unresolved. Trimming cost V 7 bases and J 2 bases, with 15 bases left between them. Germline CDR1 SGHDN, CDR2 FVKESK. The CDR3 length is 16 residues. Written as DNA, the CDR3 is TGTGCCAGCACCCCCGTGGGCTTCCCTGGGGCCAACGTCCTGACTTTC. It yields the protein CASTPVGFPGANVLTF.

The chain links TRBV15 to TRBJ2-6, with 7 bases fitting TRBD1. This CDR3 spans 14 amino acids. Losses at the gene ends were 8 bases for V and 1 base for J; bases not matched to a gene: 2. Germline lookup yields CDR1 LNHNV and CDR2 YYDKDF (reference sequence). CDR3 amino acids: CATRDRSGANVLTF. The CDR3 DNA reads TGTGCCACCCGGGACAGATCTGGGGCCAACGTCCTGACTTTC.

This clone was seen a handful of times. CDR3 sequence reads: CATATHLNTEAFF. The CDR3 region has the DNA TGTGCCACTGCGACACATTTGAACACTGAAGCTTTCTTT. The V gene is TRBV28, the J gene TRBJ1-1; D is uncertain. This CDR3 comprises 13 residues. Per germline, CDR1 MDHEN and CDR2 SYDVKM. V was shortened by 10 bases and J by 0 bases, with 12 bases between the two germline ends. Looking up the rest from reference TRBV28 and TRBJ1-1 gives the full variable domain: DVKVTQSSRYLVKRTGEKVFLECVQDMDHENMFWYRQDPGLGLRLIYFSYDVKMKEKGDIPEGYSVSREKKERFSLILESASTNQTSMYLCATATHLNTEAFFGQGTRLTVV.

The chain couples TRBV7-9 to TRBJ2-5; 8 bases match TRBD1. The CDR3 consists of 14 residues. Germline V gene lookup returns CDR1 SEHNR and CDR2 FQNEAQ (reference sequence). V lost 1 base to trimming and J lost 5 bases; unmatched junction nucleotides: 3. CDR3 amino acids: CASSLGTGSETQYF. DNA of the CDR3: TGTGCCAGCAGCTTAGGGACAGGGAGCGAGACCCAGTACTTC.

The table lists this clone with a count of one. The rearrangement uses TRBV7-2 and TRBJ2-7; D gene uncertain. Germline-derived CDR1 and CDR2 are SGHTA and FQGNSA. The V end was cut by 5 bases, the J end by 7 bases, with 18 bases between. The CDR3 consists of 14 residues. CDR3 DNA: TGTGCCAGCAGCCCACAAGTCGGCCCGCGGGAGCAGTACTTC. Amino acid sequence: CASSPQVGPREQYF.

This clone occurred a few times. CDR3 region: CASSVVGGRARNEQFF. The CDR3, as DNA: TGTGCCAGCAGCGTAGTGGGCGGGAGGGCCAGGAATGAGCAGTTCTTC. The V and J genes are TRBV9 and TRBJ2-1; 9 bases align to TRBD2. CDR1 is SGDLS, CDR2 YYNGEE, per germline. The CDR3 extends over 16 amino acids. V trimming: 0 bases; J trimming: 7 bases; junction bases outside the gene matches: 8.

V gene TRBV7-2 combines with J gene TRBJ2-5; weak D call: TRBD2 (5 bases). The CDR3 sequence is 15 residues long. Looked up from germline, CDR1 is SGHTA and CDR2 is FQGNSA. V lost 3 bases to trimming and J lost 9 bases, with 20 bases between them. CDR3 in DNA: TGTGCCAGCAGCTTCACAGCGGCACCCAGCGTGCCCCAGTACTTC. Protein sequence: CASSFTAAPSVPQYF.

This clone has more than one count but fewer than ten. The V call is TRBV27, the J call TRBJ2-2, with D uncertain. Germline V CDR1 and CDR2: MNHEY, SMNVEV (reference sequence). The V and J ends lost 6 bases and 6 bases respectively, with 11 bases between them. The CDR3 contains 13 residues. CDR3 in amino acids: CASSLTIAGELFF. The CDR3 region has the DNA TGTGCCAGCAGCCTAACTATTGCCGGGGAGCTGTTTTTT.

This chain links TRBV9 with TRBJ2-1, with D perhaps assigned TRBD1 or TRBD2 (5 bases each). The CDR3 sequence is 12 residues long. Germline V gene sequence: CDR1 SGDLS, CDR2 YYNGEE. Between the trimmed V and J ends, which lost 2 bases and 15 bases, there was a span of 15 bases. As DNA, the CDR3 is TGTGCCAGCAGCGTGGGCACGGGACCCGCGTTCTTC. Protein product: CASSVGTGPAFF.

The CDR3 DNA sequence: TGTGCCAGCAGCTTTCGACAAGCCTACAATGAGCAGTTCTTC. Protein sequence: CASSFRQAYNEQFF. This rearrangement joins TRBV11-1 to TRBJ2-1; D is unresolved. CDR1 and CDR2 from the germline V gene are SGHAT and FQDESV (reference sequence). This CDR3 comprises 14 residues. Trimming removed 3 bases from V and 2 bases from J, with 8 bases in between.

This clone has just a few counts. This chain links TRBV6-5 with TRBJ2-7; D gene unclear. CDR3 size: 10 residues. V lost 8 bases to trimming and J lost 9 bases, with 11 bases between them. Germline V CDR1 and CDR2: MNHEY, SVGAGI. CDR3 DNA sequence: TGTGCCAGCCCGGGTTTCGCGCAGTACTTC. This encodes CASPGFAQYF.

This clone has more than one count but fewer than ten. This chain joins TRBV19 and TRBJ2-7, with unresolved D. This CDR3 region has 14 residues. V was trimmed by 3 bases and J by 0 bases, leaving 9 bases between them. The germline CDR1 and CDR2 sequences are LNHDA and SQIVND (reference sequence). CDR3 residues: CASSINRNSYEQYF. The CDR3 nucleotides read TGTGCCAGTAGTATTAACAGAAACTCCTACGAGCAGTACTTC.

This clone was seen many times. The chain carries TRBV23-1 and TRBJ1-5; TRBD1 is a possible D gene (6 bases). TRBV23-1 is identified as an open reading frame with a role that is uncertain. This CDR3 has 16 residues. V was clipped by 5 bases and J by 5 bases, with 19 bases between them. The CDR3 protein is CASSASRQADHQPQHF. Written as DNA, the CDR3 is TGCGCCAGCAGTGCCTCCCGACAGGCCGACCATCAGCCCCAGCATTTT.

With regard to this clone: A read error may be the cause here, since a much bigger clone is one base away. The chain employs TRBV7-9 and TRBJ2-3; D is unresolved. Germline CDR1 is SEHNR and CDR2 is FQNEAQ (reference sequence). V was trimmed by 1 base and J by 2 bases, leaving 4 bases between them. This CDR3 comprises 13 residues. The CDR3 protein is CASSLGTTDTQYF. The CDR3 coding sequence is TGTGCCAGCAGCTTAGGGACCACAGATACGCAGTATTTT.

This sequence joins TRBV18 and TRBJ1-2; D call uncertain. The ends were cut back, 3 bases at V and 4 bases at J, with 12 bases in the middle. This CDR3 has 14 residues. The germline V gene encodes CDR1 KGHSH and CDR2 LQKENI. The DNA for the CDR3 is TGTGCCAGCTCACCCCCCCGGGGAGCCTATGGCTACACCTTC. As protein: CASSPPRGAYGYTF.

The chain recombines TRBV10-3 with TRBJ2-5; 7 bases map to TRBD1. The CDR3 is 16 amino acids. Germline CDR1 is ENHRY and CDR2 is SYGVKD. Trimming cost V 5 bases and J 5 bases; bases outside gene matches: 14. CDR3 amino acids: CAISTTGTADTETQYF. CDR3 nucleotide sequence: TGTGCCATCAGTACTACCGGGACAGCCGATACTGAGACCCAGTACTTC.

This clone has at least ten counts. The rearrangement uses TRBV15 and TRBJ2-5, with a weak D call TRBD2 (6 bases). Trimming took 2 bases from V and 0 from J, leaving 10 bases between them. The CDR3 totals 15 residues. The germline V gene encodes CDR1 LNHNV and CDR2 YYDKDF (reference sequence). CDR3 in amino acids: CATSRTGSNQETQYF. In DNA, the CDR3 is TGTGCCACCAGCAGAACCGGGAGCAACCAAGAGACCCAGTACTTC.

Only a few counts were recorded for this clone. As DNA, the CDR3 is TGTGCCAGCGGGGTGCAAGAGACCCAGTACTTC. Its translation: CASGVQETQYF. This chain connects TRBV6-1 to TRBJ2-5; D not certain. The length of the CDR3 is 11 residues. Trimming stripped 8 bases from V and 2 bases from J, with 6 bases between. Germline CDR1 and CDR2: MNHNS and SASEGT.